The 20 T cell receptor beta chains listed next were all sequenced from one sample in a study of metastatic and nonmetastatic thyroid tumors. Nobody among the patients had been given any treatment before thyroid surgery. TCRdb re-processed the PCR reads through MiXCR. The data hold over 8,500 clones, with 26% observed a single time. The material sequenced was tumor tissue. The source is a female donor with papillary thyroid cancer or a benign thyroid nodule (not recorded which). Some clones in this sample may be carry-over from other donors' samples.

The sample holds a few counts of this clone. The chain is built from TRBV10-1 and TRBJ2-3; D unresolved. V lost 4 bases and J lost 4, with 15 bases in between. The V gene's germline CDR1 is WNHNN and CDR2 SYGVQD (reference sequence). This CDR3 has 15 amino acids. CDR3 nucleotides: TGCGCCAGCAGTGCGGCAGACCCTTATTCAGATACGCAGTATTTT. Translating it yields CASSAADPYSDTQYF.

The chain combines TRBV28 with TRBJ2-3, with 7 bases that match TRBD2. The V gene's germline CDR1 is MDHEN and CDR2 SYDVKM. This CDR3 comprises 14 residues. V lost 7 bases and J lost 5; bases outside the gene matches: 9. As DNA, the CDR3 is TGTGCCAGCATTGATAGCGGGCCCCGAGATACGCAGTATTTT. As protein: CASIDSGPRDTQYF.

This clone was recorded at least ten times. V gene TRBV3-1 combines with J gene TRBJ2-1, with unresolved D. Germline V CDR1 and CDR2: LGHDT, YNNKEL (reference sequence). The CDR3 totals 16 residues. The ends were cut back, 0 bases at V and 2 bases at J, with 11 bases in the middle. DNA of the CDR3: TGTGCCAGCAGCCAAGAAGTGGCGGCTACCTACAATGAGCAGTTCTTC. Its protein is CASSQEVAATYNEQFF.

This clone was recorded only once. The chain has TRBV7-9 and TRBJ1-1, with D unclear. With 5 bases removed from V and 1 base from J, the gap between germline ends came to 11 bases. CDR1 and CDR2 (germline): SEHNR, FQNEAQ (reference sequence). The CDR3 runs to 14 residues. The DNA for the CDR3 is TGTGCCAGCAGCCCCGGACCGAAGAACACTGAAGCTTTCTTT. Amino acids: CASSPGPKNTEAFF.

This clone has just a few counts. The chain has TRBV6-2 or TRBV6-3 and TRBJ1-1; no clear D gene. Trimming took 4 bases from V and 1 from J, leaving 4 bases between them. This CDR3 region has 12 residues. Germline values: CDR1 MNHEY, CDR2 SVGEGT. The CDR3 nucleotides are TGTGCCAGCAGTTGGGCGAACACTGAAGCTTTCTTT. Translation: CASSWANTEAFF.

The chain combines TRBV27 with TRBJ2-7, with 7 bases that match TRBD1. The CDR3 is made up of 14 amino acids. V was pared by 5 bases and J by 2 bases, with 6 bases of the junction left unmatched. Germline V gene lookup returns CDR1 MNHEY and CDR2 SMNVEV (reference sequence). CDR3 bases: TGTGCCAGCAGTACAGGGGACCTAACCTACGAGCAGTACTTC. Residues: CASSTGDLTYEQYF.

The chain employs TRBV4-3 and TRBJ1-6; TRBD1 matches 9 bases. Trimming removed 3 bases from V and 9 bases from J; junction bases left unmatched: 6. This CDR3 is 15 amino acids long. CDR1 LGHNA and CDR2 YSLEER come from the germline V gene. For the CDR3, the DNA is TGCGCCAGCAGCCAGGCTACAGGGGGCGTTTCACCCCTCCACTTT. Encoded protein: CASSQATGGVSPLHF.

This clone was recorded a few times. J is TRBJ1-1 and V is TRBV6-1; tentatively, D is TRBD1 (5 bases). V was shortened by 5 bases and J by 3 bases, with 19 bases between the two germline ends. The CDR3 sequence is 16 residues long. In germline, CDR1 is MNHNS, CDR2 SASEGT. The CDR3 protein is CASSPGTTLKDTEAFF. CDR3 bases: TGTGCCAGCAGTCCCGGGACTACCTTGAAGGACACTGAAGCTTTCTTT.

This clone was found a few times. This chain connects TRBV27 to TRBJ1-2; TRBD1 matches 8 bases. Trimming removed 5 bases from V and 2 bases from J; junction bases left unmatched: 7. The CDR3 extends over 15 amino acids. The germline CDR1 and CDR2 sequences are MNHEY and SMNVEV (reference sequence). The CDR3 DNA is TGTGCCAGCAGTCCAAGCGCAGGGGGCAACTATGGCTACACCTTC. Translation: CASSPSAGGNYGYTF.

This chain uses TRBV20-1 with TRBJ1-5, with 10 bases identical to TRBD1. Germline CDR1 DFQATT, CDR2 SNEGSKA (reference sequence). Losses at the gene ends were 5 bases for V and 5 bases for J; bases not matched to a gene: 3. The CDR3 length is 13 residues. The CDR3 loop is CSAQGQGHQPQHF. The CDR3, as DNA: TGCAGTGCTCAGGGACAGGGGCATCAGCCCCAGCATTTT.

This sequence joins TRBV7-2 and TRBJ2-7, with a possible D match to TRBD1 (5 bases). CDR3 length: 13 amino acids. Germline V gives CDR1 SGHTA, CDR2 FQGNSA. V lost 4 bases, J lost 4 bases, and 11 bases lay in between. The CDR3 sequence is CASSSTRVYEQYF. The CDR3 DNA reads as TGTGCCAGCAGCTCAACCAGGGTATACGAGCAGTACTTC.

The chain uses TRBV6-2 or TRBV6-3 and TRBJ2-7; 7 bases align to TRBD1. Germline V lookup: CDR1 MNHEY, CDR2 SVGEGT. The J segment lost 2 bases and the V segment lost 5 bases, leaving 9 bases of the junction unmatched. This CDR3 spans 15 amino acids. The CDR3 bases are TGTGCCAGCAGTACGAGACAGGGTACCACCTACGAGCAGTACTTC. It encodes CASSTRQGTTYEQYF.

This clone appeared a few times. This chain connects TRBV6-4 to TRBJ1-2; TRBD1 matches 7 bases. V lost 7 bases to trimming and J lost 4 bases; unmatched junction nucleotides: 9. The CDR3 spans 14 residues. Germline values: CDR1 MRHNA, CDR2 SNTAGT. The CDR3 DNA sequence: TGTGCCAGCAACCACCCCGACAGGGTCTATGGCTACACCTTC. As protein: CASNHPDRVYGYTF.

This clone was counted between two and nine times. The chain couples TRBV12-3 or TRBV12-4 to TRBJ2-7, with D tentatively TRBD1 (5 bases). V lost 5 bases and J 3 bases, leaving 8 bases between the germline ends. CDR3 length equals 12 residues. CDR3 DNA sequence: TGTGCCAGCAGTCCACAGGACTACGAGCAGTACTTC. It codes for CASSPQDYEQYF.

The V and J genes are TRBV10-3 and TRBJ1-2; perhaps TRBD1 as D (6 bases). In germline, CDR1 is ENHRY, CDR2 SYGVKD. The CDR3 extends over 16 amino acids. Trimming took off 5 bases at V and 0 bases at J, with 16 bases between the two ends. The CDR3 nucleotides are TGTGCCATCAGTTCTTCCGGGACACCTACTAACTATGGCTACACCTTC. Its translation: CAISSSGTPTNYGYTF.

By proportion, this clone is medium-sized. The J gene is TRBJ2-7, the V gene TRBV11-2; no reliable D call. Trimming pared 4 bases from V and 0 bases from J, leaving 13 bases between. This CDR3 has 15 amino acids. Looked up from germline, CDR1 is SGHAT and CDR2 is FQNNGV. CDR3 in DNA: TGTGCCAGCAGCTCAGGAGCAGCCAGCTCCTACGAGCAGTACTTC. Translating it yields CASSSGAASSYEQYF.

This clone rates as medium-sized. The V call is TRBV20-1, the J call TRBJ2-1; 8 positions match TRBD1. The CDR3 loop spans 19 amino acids. V shed 0 bases and J 3 bases; nucleotides not matched to a gene: 16. Germline V lookup: CDR1 DFQATT, CDR2 SNEGSKA (reference sequence). CDR3 coding DNA: TGCAGTGCTAGAGACTCAGGGGGCGCGTCTAGCGACCACTACAATGAGCAGTTCTTC. This translates into CSARDSGGASSDHYNEQFF.

This clone is judged medium-sized. This chain connects TRBV28 to TRBJ2-7; D may match TRBD1 or TRBD2 (5 bases each). Trimming removed 6 bases at V and 5 bases at J, with 17 bases between. Germline CDR1 reads MDHEN; CDR2 reads SYDVKM. The length of the CDR3 is 14 residues. The CDR3 reads CASSRGTDINEQYF. The CDR3 bases are TGTGCCAGCAGCCGTGGGACCGACATAAACGAGCAGTACTTC.

This clone is labeled medium-sized. The chain joins TRBV9 to TRBJ2-7; the match to TRBD2 covers 11 bases. The CDR3 extends over 15 amino acids. The V segment lost 4 bases and the J segment 0 bases; nucleotides outside the gene matches: 3. Germline lookup yields CDR1 SGDLS and CDR2 YYNGEE. The CDR3: CASSPGLAGSYEQYF. CDR3 bases: TGTGCCAGCAGCCCCGGACTAGCGGGCTCCTACGAGCAGTACTTC.

This clone has only a few counts. The chain carries TRBV10-1 and TRBJ1-6, with D possibly being TRBD1 (6 bases). Germline CDR1 and CDR2: WNHNN and SYGVQD (reference sequence). Trimming left V 0 bases short and J 7 bases short, with 16 bases between. This CDR3 region has 17 residues. DNA for the CDR3: TGCGCCAGCAGTGAGTCGCTTCATTCAGGGGACAATTCACCCCTCCACTTT. This encodes CASSESLHSGDNSPLHF.